This TCR beta chain derives from a study of shared clonotypes between healthy human individuals (dated by TCRdb to the early 2020s). For the wider study: A couple of women and a few men aged 18 to 49 years were included in the cohort. For each donor, CD4 naive and CD4 memory were each given three plates, CD8 naive was given two plates, and CD8 memory was given one plate. Per donor, leukapheresis produced somewhere between about 0.94 and 8.9 billion PBMCs. To increase sequencing depth and limit assay-specific biases, different laboratories used diverse techniques to prepare libraries and sequence TCR repertoires. To estimate repertoire size and how much clonotypes are shared between individuals, the study performed deep sequencing of blood TCR repertoires from a few healthy adults.

Cut back by 5 bases and 13 bases, the V and J ends lie 17 bases apart. According to the germline V gene (reference sequence), CDR1 reads GTSNPN and CDR2 reads SVGIG. Reading from cysteine to phenylalanine, the CDR3 counts 12 amino acids. The DNA shown is the 36-base CDR3, in frame from base 1. For the CD8 naive samples, CD45RO-negative cells were positively selected for CCR7, yielding a CD45RA+CCR7+ population from which TemRA cells were excluded. The donors were healthy, HIV-negative adults with no recently reported acute infections or vaccinations. Only Caucasian adults living in Nashville, Tennessee, USA were represented among the donors. After blood collection by leukapheresis, PBMCs were isolated using Ficoll-Histopaque density gradient centrifugation and then cryopreserved in the vapor phase of liquid nitrogen. Purity and quantity of every magnetically sorted T cell population were checked by analytical flow cytometry. From each sorted fraction, genomic DNA was isolated and quantified by UV absorbance on a Nanodrop 2000c.

With respect to this clone: The clone's antigen remains unknown. No quality values exist for individual bases; no much larger clone is one base distant.

Using the deep immunoSEQ assay, multiplex PCR amplified TCR CDR3 regions from genomic DNA. Extracted genomic DNA from each cell subset was spread evenly across all wells of several immunoSEQ 96-well plates, with each plate serving as a replicate. For sorted subsets, around 200 ng genomic DNA, equal to 30,000 to 35,000 T cell genomes, was loaded into each replicate PCR. Purified libraries were measured with a Qubit 3.0 fluorometer, size-checked on a Bioanalyzer 2100, and measured again with the KAPA Library Quantification kit. Each immunoSEQ 96-well plate was sequenced on its own single-read 150-cycle Illumina NextSeq 550 flow cell. Processing in the source paper ran as follows. Because the immunoSEQ output included only junctional sequences and no quality scores, the filtering could not be the same as the filtering used for full-length reads. Sequences were annotated with PyIR, a Python wrapper for IgBLAST v1.9, and V/J genes and CDR3 were assigned using IMGT germline references. Reads were filtered out if the reads had weak V/J assignments (E-value above 1e-6), no CDR3, stop codons, out-of-frame junctions, or ambiguous translated residues. V3J clonotypes were defined as sequences sharing an identical inferred V gene, J gene, and CDR3 amino acid sequence. To compute the percentage overlap between repertoires, the number of shared unique clonotypes was divided by the size of the smaller repertoire. Richness of each repertoire was evaluated using RTK rarefaction, the Chao1 estimator, and Recon v2.1 estimates of unobserved clonotypes. OLGA was used to compute generation probabilities for all TCRbeta clonotypes that the gDNA method yielded from a few donors. Held by TCRdb, this immuneACCESS table contains in-frame sequences only and omits some clones. Under half of the omission traces to an unresolved V gene where checked; the cause of the rest is unknown. V, J and clone size derive from that table, while D and trimming were established from the DNA sequence. Counted in this sample were about 2 million clones; 85% to 95% of them appeared once. In total, the top ten clones hold 1% to 1.5% of the sample.

Overall study results and their limits: The small number of donors limited the genetic and exposure-history diversity represented. Larger estimated clonotype richness was generally found for naive subsets than for memory subsets. Clonotypes shared by all four sorted-subset donors showed higher generation probabilities than non-shared clonotypes. Pairwise subsampling led to the expectation that sequencing depth would affect the degree of clonotype sharing among donors. When four donors were compared, the shared fraction of clonotypes was 5% to 6.5% for naive CD4, more than 3% for naive CD8, 2.3% for memory CD4, and less than 0.45% for memory CD8. Sampling was limited to blood, and TCR repertoires in tissue likely differ from TCR repertoires in blood. Rarefaction of sorted-subset datasets indicated incomplete sequencing despite the large sequencing depth.

The clonotype was recovered from a man between 18 and 35 years old in good health. The sequence is built from TRBV30 and TRBJ1-4, with no reliable assignment of the D segment. Material: naive CD8+ T cells sorted from blood. Reading the label with the study, this specimen's cell subset or site is: CD45RA+CCR7+. The sequence in DNA is TGTGCCTGGGCGCCGGTCGGGGAGAGACTGTTTTTT. This codes for CAWAPVGERLFF.